The rows below give T cell receptor beta chains drawn from one sample of a study of blood T cell repertoires in COVID-19. Clones were sequenced by immunoSEQ multiplex PCR, and TCRdb holds only the in-frame ones, with some missing. Among 150,000 to 200,000 clones listed, just under 80% were seen once. The sequencing sample was made of peripheral blood. The receptors come from an elderly woman with active or convalescent COVID-19. CDR3s include the opening cysteine and the closing phenylalanine or tryptophan. Fields, in order: CDR3 DNA, CDR3 protein, D gene, clone size, J gene, V gene. The D gene is left open where the match is weak. Size is omitted from some rows. Given values are once, few, many or a class for expanded clones.

CDR3nt: TGTGCCAGCAACAGAGGACAGGGCTTACCAATTTACCATCTTAGCAATCAGCCCCAGCATTTT; CDR3aa: CASNRGQGLPIYHLSNQPQHF; d_gene: TRBD1; abundance: NA; j_gene: TRBJ1-5; v_gene: TRBV28
CDR3nt: TGTGCCAGCAGTACCACAGACAGGGGGCGGCAGTACTTC; CDR3aa: CASSTTDRGRQYF; d_gene: TRBD1; abundance: NA; j_gene: TRBJ2-7; v_gene: TRBV28
CDR3nt: TGCGCCAGCAGTCCCCCGACAGATCAGCCCCAGCATTTT; CDR3aa: CASSPPTDQPQHF; d_gene: NA; abundance: NA; j_gene: TRBJ1-5; v_gene: TRBV23-1
CDR3nt: TGTGCCAGCAGTTTAGTGCTAGCGGGGGGGCTCGCAGATACGCAGTATTTT; CDR3aa: CASSLVLAGGLADTQYF; d_gene: TRBD2; abundance: NA; j_gene: TRBJ2-3; v_gene: TRBV28
CDR3nt: TGTGCCAGCAGTTTATCAGGGCCTAATTCACCCCTCCACTTT; CDR3aa: CASSLSGPNSPLHF; d_gene: NA; abundance: NA; j_gene: TRBJ1-6; v_gene: TRBV28
CDR3nt: TGTGCCACCAGTGATAGTTCGAGGGTTGTCACCGGGGAGCTGTTTTTT; CDR3aa: CATSDSSRVVTGELFF; d_gene: NA; abundance: NA; j_gene: TRBJ2-2; v_gene: TRBV24-1
CDR3nt: TGTGCCAGCAGTTTACACGGACACATGAACACCGGGGAGCTGTTTTTT; CDR3aa: CASSLHGHMNTGELFF; d_gene: NA; abundance: NA; j_gene: TRBJ2-2; v_gene: TRBV27
CDR3nt: TGTGCCAGCAGTTTATTTACCCTGGGGACAGGAACTTTCTTT; CDR3aa: CASSLFTLGTGTFF; d_gene: TRBD1; abundance: once; j_gene: TRBJ1-1; v_gene: TRBV28
CDR3nt: TGTGCCAGCACTGACAGTTTTAGCTTTGGAAACACCATATATTTT; CDR3aa: CASTDSFSFGNTIYF; d_gene: NA; abundance: NA; j_gene: TRBJ1-3; v_gene: TRBV2
CDR3nt: TGCGCCAGCAGCTCGTTCCGGGGGGGCACAATGAACACTGAAGCTTTCTTT; CDR3aa: CASSSFRGGTMNTEAFF; d_gene: NA; abundance: NA; j_gene: TRBJ1-1; v_gene: TRBV5-1
CDR3nt: TGTGCCAGTAGTATCCGACAGGGTGTATTTACTGAAGCTTTCTTT; CDR3aa: CASSIRQGVFTEAFF; d_gene: TRBD1; abundance: NA; j_gene: TRBJ1-1; v_gene: TRBV19
CDR3nt: TGTGCCAGCAGTTACACTCAGAACACTGAAGCTTTCTTT; CDR3aa: CASSYTQNTEAFF; d_gene: NA; abundance: NA; j_gene: TRBJ1-1; v_gene: TRBV6-2/TRBV6-3
CDR3nt: TGTGCCAGCAGTGAAAGGGCAGGGGCGACGAGCTCCTATAATTCACCCCTCCACTTT; CDR3aa: CASSERAGATSSYNSPLHF; d_gene: NA; abundance: NA; j_gene: TRBJ1-6; v_gene: TRBV6-1
CDR3nt: TGTGCCAGCAGCTTAGCCGGGGGGGGGTGGGAGACCCAGTACTTC; CDR3aa: CASSLAGGGWETQYF; d_gene: TRBD2; abundance: NA; j_gene: TRBJ2-5; v_gene: TRBV11-2
CDR3nt: TGTGCCAGCAGCCCCGAGACAGCCTACTATGGCTACACCTTC; CDR3aa: CASSPETAYYGYTF; d_gene: NA; abundance: NA; j_gene: TRBJ1-2; v_gene: TRBV7-9